This note documents a single TCR beta chain sequence. Its target is unknown. TCRdb's copy holds only in-frame clones and misses some; the assay was immunoSEQ multiplex PCR. The repertoire holds around 200,000 clones, with under 95% as singletons. Trimming left V 5 bases short and J 2 bases short, with 10 bases between. The germline V gene has CDR1 SEHNR and CDR2 FQNEAQ (reference sequence). The length of the CDR3 is 14 residues. This sample was included in a study of T cell responses to AZD1222 COVID-19 vaccine. Study observations and caveats: Repertoires were obtained solely post-peak T cell response.

This TCR came from an adult who received the AZD1222 COVID-19 vaccine. The sequencing here drew on peripheral blood, taken 28 days after the second AZD1222 dose. The chain has TRBV7-9 and TRBJ1-5; D not certain. The CDR3 loop is CASSPGWGNQPQHF. CDR3 nucleotide sequence: TGTGCCAGCAGCCCGGGGTGGGGCAATCAGCCCCAGCATTTT.